The source of this TCR beta chain is a study of blood T cell repertoires in COVID-19. The germline V gene has CDR1 SGHRS and CDR2 YFSETQ. Trimming cost V 0 bases and J 1 base; bases outside gene matches: 2. CDR3 length equals 15 residues. As handled by the study authors: For nucleated cells, counts were estimated from reference gene primer amplification. Some clones are missing from TCRdb's copy, which holds only in-frame ones; the method was immunoSEQ multiplex PCR. That table supplies the V and J calls and clone size; D and trimming were determined from the DNA. The table includes around 200,000 clones, around nine tenths detected once.

The TCR originated in a man aged 40-50 years with active or convalescent COVID-19. The V call is TRBV5-1, the J call TRBJ1-1, with 8 bases aligning to TRBD1. Sequencing was done on a sample of peripheral blood. The CDR3 protein is CASSLAGTGNTEAFF. In DNA, the CDR3 is TGCGCCAGCAGCTTGGCCGGGACAGGGAACACTGAAGCTTTCTTT.